The rows below give T cell receptor beta chains drawn from one sample of a study of blood T cells in healthy people across ages. Using its own MiXCR run on the 5' RACE reads, TCRdb lists one record per CDR3 protein. The repertoire holds some 690,000 distinct CDR3 sequences, with 20% to 25% as singletons. Sequenced sample: blood. The origin of the receptors is a man between 65 and 85 years old in good health. Both conserved end residues are part of each CDR3. The D gene is left open where the match is weak. Not all rows give a size; the values are once, few, many and, for expanded clones, a class.

NA TRBJ1-2 NA TRBV5-1 TGCGCCAGCAGCTTGGTACCAGGGTCTGTGGATGGCTACACCTTC CASSLVPGSVDGYTF
TRBD2 TRBJ2-1 few TRBV20-1 TGCAGTGCTCGCGGACTAGCGGGGGCGGGCAATGAGCAGTTCTTC CSARGLAGAGNEQFF
NA TRBJ1-4 few TRBV3-1 TGTGCCAGCAGCCAAGGTCGTCAATTCTTAAAACTGTTTTTT CASSQGRQFLKLFF
NA TRBJ2-2 NA TRBV5-1 TGCGCCCGCAGCTTGGCCGGCGGGGCGGTCACCGGGGAGCTGTTTTTT CARSLAGGAVTGELFF
TRBD2 TRBJ2-2 few TRBV6-5 TGTGCCGGCAGCAAGACTAGCGGGCGCGGGGAGCTGTTTTTT CAGSKTSGRGELFF
TRBD1 TRBJ1-2 many TRBV20-1 TGCAGTGCCGCGACAGGGGGCGCCTATGGCTACACCTTC CSAATGGAYGYTF
NA TRBJ2-1 few TRBV25-1 TGTGCCAGCAGTGAATCAGAGCGGGAGCAGTTCTTC CASSESEREQFF
NA TRBJ1-5 few TRBV29-1 TGCAGCGTTGTAGTGGACAGCAATCAGCCCCAGCATTTT CSVVVDSNQPQHF
TRBD2 TRBJ2-3 NA TRBV7-6 TGTGCCAGCAGCTTAGGATTAGCGGGAACCTCAGATACGCAGTATTTT CASSLGLAGTSDTQYF
TRBD1 TRBJ1-3 NA TRBV19 TGTGCCAGTAGCCGAACCGGGACAGGCCCCTCTGGAAACACCATATATTTT CASSRTGTGPSGNTIYF
TRBD1 TRBJ1-6 NA TRBV28 TGTGCCAGCCTCAACTCCGGGACAGGGAATTCACCCCTCCACTTT CASLNSGTGNSPLHF
NA TRBJ2-2 few TRBV3-1 TGTGCCAGCAGCGAAGAGAGGCTAGCCGGGGAGCTGTTTTTT CASSEERLAGELFF
NA TRBJ1-1 few TRBV7-9 TGTGCCAGCAGCTTACTTCCTACCAGCACTGAAGCTTTCTTT CASSLLPTSTEAFF
NA TRBJ2-6 NA TRBV5-1 TGCGCCAGCAGCTTGGTTACCTCATCTGGGGCCAACGTCCTGACTTTC CASSLVTSSGANVLTF
NA TRBJ2-3 few TRBV2 TGTGCCAGCAGTGGGGACTTTCGCAGGGATACGCAGTATTTT CASSGDFRRDTQYF
NA TRBJ1-3 NA TRBV25-1 TGTGCCAGCAGTGGCTGGGAGACAGATGGAAACACCATATATTTT CASSGWETDGNTIYF
NA TRBJ2-1 NA TRBV12-3/TRBV12-4 TGTGCCAGCATTCGGGGGTTACAAAATGAGCAGTTCTTC CASIRGLQNEQFF
NA TRBJ1-1 few TRBV5-1 TGCGCCAGCAACTTGGGAGTTGGGAAGAACACTGAAGCTTTCTTT CASNLGVGKNTEAFF
NA TRBJ2-2 NA TRBV27 TGTGCCAGCACCGCCGGTGGTCCCGCCGGGGAGCTGTTTTTT CASTAGGPAGELFF
TRBD1 TRBJ2-1 NA TRBV12-3/TRBV12-4 TGTGCCAGCAGTCCGACCGGGACAGGGTCCTACAATGAGCAGTTCTTC CASSPTGTGSYNEQFF
NA TRBJ1-1 few TRBV5-1 TGCGCCGGCAGCTTGGGCTCAGACACTGAAGCTTTCTTT CAGSLGSDTEAFF
NA TRBJ2-2 few TRBV7-9 TGTGCCAGCAACCCGAAGGACACCGGGGAGCTGTTTTTT CASNPKDTGELFF
NA TRBJ1-1 few TRBV7-9 TGTGCCAGCAGCTTAACCGGGGGGAAGAGTGAAGCTTTCTTT CASSLTGGKSEAFF
NA TRBJ1-5 NA TRBV20-1 TGCAGTGTGAGACGGGGAAGCAATCAGCCCCAGCATTTT CSVRRGSNQPQHF
TRBD2 TRBJ2-3 NA TRBV12-3/TRBV12-4 TGTGCCAGCACTCAGGGACTAGCGAGAGCAGATACGCAGTATTTC CASTQGLARADTQYF
NA TRBJ1-2 few TRBV2 TGTGCCAGCGAGTGGGGGAACTATGGCTACACCTTC CASEWGNYGYTF
NA TRBJ1-6 few TRBV3-1 TGTGCCAGCAGCACTCAGAGGGATTCACCCCTCCACTTT CASSTQRDSPLHF
NA TRBJ1-1 NA TRBV25-1 TGTGCCAGCAGCGCGGCAGGGAACACTGAAGCTTTCTTT CASSAAGNTEAFF
NA TRBJ2-5 few TRBV5-1 TGCGCCAGCAGCTTTCTGCAGGGAGTCGAGGAGACCCAGTACTTC CASSFLQGVEETQYF
TRBD1 TRBJ2-1 few TRBV6-1 TGTGCCAGCAGGCCACAGGGGGCAGGGGTCTACAATGAGCAGTTCTTC CASRPQGAGVYNEQFF
NA TRBJ1-2 NA TRBV6-1 TGTGCCAGCAGGCAAATGGGGACAAGCTATGGCTACACCTTC CASRQMGTSYGYTF
NA TRBJ2-2 NA TRBV12-3/TRBV12-4 TGTGCCAGCAGTTTAAGGCGCAGTAGGAAGGGCGGGGAGCTGTTTTTT CASSLRRSRKGGELFF
NA TRBJ2-5 many TRBV20-1 TGCAGTGCTAGAATCCAAGAGACCCAGTACTTC CSARIQETQYF
NA TRBJ2-1 few TRBV7-2 TGTGCCAGCAGCCCGGGTCCCGGTCGGGATGAGCAGTTCTTC CASSPGPGRDEQFF
TRBD2 TRBJ2-1 NA TRBV4-3 TGCGCCAGCAGCTCGGGACTAGCGGGCGGGAGGGAGCAGTTCTTC CASSSGLAGGREQFF
NA TRBJ1-1 NA TRBV3-1 TGTGCCAGCAGCCATGGGGTTGGTGGGACTGAAGCTTTCTTT CASSHGVGGTEAFF
NA TRBJ1-1 NA TRBV7-9 TGTACCAGCAGCTTAGCAAGGGTTAACACTGAAGCTTTCTTT CTSSLARVNTEAFF
NA TRBJ2-5 NA TRBV20-1 TGCAGTGCTAGCCCAGTAGTGGCAGAGACCCAGTACTTC CSASPVVAETQYF
NA TRBJ2-6 NA TRBV20-1 TGCAGTGCTAGTCATCGGAACTCTGGGGCCAACGTCCTGACTTTC CSASHRNSGANVLTF
NA TRBJ2-1 NA TRBV3-1 TGTGCCAGCAGCCAGACGACGGCCCCTTACAATGAGCAGTTCTTC CASSQTTAPYNEQFF
TRBD1 TRBJ2-2 NA TRBV7-6 TGTGCCAGCAGCCGCACCGGACAGGGGGCGTGGGAGCTGTTTTTT CASSRTGQGAWELFF
TRBD1 TRBJ2-1 NA TRBV7-9 TGTGCCAGCAGCTTAGTGCAGGGGGCGGTTGAGCAGTTCTTC CASSLVQGAVEQFF
TRBD1 TRBJ2-1 NA TRBV6-5 TGTGCCAGCCTTGACAGGGATTACAATGAGCAGTTCTTC CASLDRDYNEQFF
NA TRBJ1-6 NA TRBV7-9 TGTGCCAGCAGCTTACAGGTTACGAATTCACCCCTCCACTTT CASSLQVTNSPLHF
NA TRBJ1-4 NA TRBV29-1 TGCTGCGCCTGGACAAATGAAAAACTGTTTTTT CCAWTNEKLFF
TRBD1 TRBJ1-4 NA TRBV6-6 TGTGCCAGCAGTTGGGGGGACAGAAATGAAAAACTGTTTTTT CASSWGDRNEKLFF
NA TRBJ2-3 NA TRBV20-1 TGCTGTTCAGGGGACACAACCACAGATACGCAGTATTTT CCSGDTTTDTQYF